The 24 T cell receptor beta chains given below trace back to one sample, sequenced in a study of blood T cell repertoires in COVID-19. Profiled with immunoSEQ multiplex PCR; TCRdb holds only in-frame clones, not every one. The sample lists about 190,000 clones; 70% to 85% were seen once. The sample was PBMCs or T cells enriched from blood (not recorded which). These receptors all stem from a woman aged 25 to 39 who had recovered from COVID-19.

V and J are TRBV9 and TRBJ1-2, with a weak D call TRBD1 (5 bases). The CDR3 is made up of 15 amino acids. Trimming removed 5 bases from V and 0 bases from J, with 14 bases in between. Germline CDR1 and CDR2: SGDLS and YYNGEE. CDR3 loop: CASSVPQGANYGYTF. CDR3 coding DNA: TGTGCCAGCAGTGTCCCTCAGGGCGCTAACTATGGCTACACCTTC.

This clone was observed once. The chain uses TRBV9 and TRBJ1-3; D may be TRBD1 (6 bases). The CDR3 is made up of 17 amino acids. Trimming shortened V by 2 bases and J by 1 base, and 16 bases separated the two germline ends. Per germline, CDR1 SGDLS and CDR2 YYNGEE. The CDR3 protein is CASSVGSRRGSGNTIYF. The DNA of the CDR3 is TGTGCCAGCAGCGTTGGCAGCCGAAGGGGGTCTGGAAACACCATATATTTT.

J is TRBJ1-3 and V is TRBV7-6; 10 nucleotides line up with TRBD1. This CDR3 is built from 17 residues. Germline V CDR1 and CDR2: SGHVS, FNYEAQ. With 4 bases clipped from V and 0 bases from J, the junction kept 6 bases outside the gene matches. DNA of the CDR3: TGTGCCAGCAGCTCCCGGACAGGGGGGAGCTCTGGAAACACCATATATTTT. This sequence encodes CASSSRTGGSSGNTIYF.

The chain uses TRBV24-1 and TRBJ1-2; D is unresolved. The CDR3 extends over 14 amino acids. Trimming removed 5 bases at V and 5 bases at J, with 14 bases between. Looked up from germline, CDR1 is KGHDR and CDR2 is SFDVKD. CDR3: CATSGSYAQYGYTF. The CDR3 coding sequence is TGTGCCACCAGTGGGTCTTACGCACAATATGGCTACACCTTC.

The chain carries TRBV18 and TRBJ1-2; TRBD1 aligns across 7 bases. J lost 11 bases, V lost 3 bases, and 15 bases had no gene match. Looked up from germline, CDR1 is KGHSH and CDR2 is LQKENI. The CDR3 consists of 15 residues. The CDR3: CASSPSAGTDHEYTF. CDR3 coding DNA: TGTGCCAGCTCACCCAGTGCCGGGACAGACCATGAATACACCTTC. Full variable domain (missing parts from reference TRBV18 and TRBJ1-2): NAGVMQNPRHLVRRRGQEARLRCSPMKGHSHVYWYRQLPEEGLKFMVYLQKENIIDESGMPKERFSAEFPKEGPSILRIQQVVRGDSAAYFCASSPSAGTDHEYTFGSGTRLTVV.

This rearrangement joins TRBV6-5 to TRBJ2-1, with D possibly being TRBD1 (6 bases). The CDR3 sequence is 14 residues long. The V end lost 7 bases, the J end lost 8 bases, and 18 bases lay between the germline ends. Looked up from germline, CDR1 is MNHEY and CDR2 is SVGAGI. In DNA, the CDR3 is TGTGCCAGCAAAAACAGGGAGTTTTGGGATGAGCAGTTCTTC. Protein product: CASKNREFWDEQFF.

The chain recombines TRBV13 with TRBJ1-2; TRBD1 matches 9 bases. This CDR3 region has 14 residues. The trim removed 5 bases at V and 8 bases at J, leaving 9 bases unmatched. The V gene's germline CDR1 is PRHDT and CDR2 FYEKMQ (reference sequence). CDR3 sequence: CASSRDRERGGYTF. CDR3 nucleotides: TGTGCCAGCAGCCGGGACAGGGAAAGAGGGGGCTACACCTTC. Together with reference TRBV13 and TRBJ1-2, the CDR3 gives the full variable domain: AAGVIQSPRHLIKEKRETATLKCYPIPRHDTVYWYQQGPGQDPQFLISFYEKMQSDKGSIPDRFSAQQFSDYHSELNMSSLELGDSALYFCASSRDRERGGYTFGSGTRLTVV.

The chain employs TRBV24-1 and TRBJ1-2; maybe TRBD1 (5 bases). The CDR3 runs to 13 residues. V lost 4 bases, J lost 4 bases, and 9 bases lay in between. Germline V lookup: CDR1 KGHDR, CDR2 SFDVKD. The CDR3 DNA follows: TGTGCCACCAGTGAAAACAGGTTCTATGGCTACACCTTC. This translates into CATSENRFYGYTF.

This clone was seen only once. This rearrangement joins TRBV7-8 to TRBJ2-7; 8 bases agree with TRBD2. Per germline, CDR1 SGHVS and CDR2 FQNEAQ. V gave up 5 bases and J gave up 6 bases; unmatched junction bases: 6. The CDR3 has 13 amino acids. CDR3 loop: CASSHAGGAEQYF. The CDR3 DNA follows: TGTGCCAGCAGCCATGCCGGGGGGGCCGAGCAGTACTTC.

The chain employs TRBV5-4 and TRBJ1-5, with D possibly TRBD1 on 5 matching bases. From germline, CDR1 is SGHNT and CDR2 YYREEE (reference sequence). This CDR3 contains 12 residues. Trimming cost V 4 bases and J 8 bases, with 10 bases left between them. CDR3 coding DNA: TGTGCCAGCAGCCCCCTAGGGGAGCCCCAGCATTTT. It codes for CASSPLGEPQHF.

This clone was picked up a small number of times. This chain connects TRBV27 to TRBJ1-3; a weak D match, TRBD1 (5 bases). Trimming took off 6 bases at V and 0 bases at J, with 18 bases between the two ends. Germline values: CDR1 MNHEY, CDR2 SMNVEV (reference sequence). The CDR3 extends over 17 amino acids. DNA of the CDR3: TGTGCCAGCAGACCCTGGGGGGGGACGAGCTCTGGAAACACCATATATTTT. Protein product: CASRPWGGTSSGNTIYF.

The V and J genes are TRBV10-3 and TRBJ1-3; D ambiguous. Germline assignment: CDR1 ENHRY and CDR2 SYGVKD. The germline V and J ends were trimmed by 5 bases and 0 bases, with 17 bases remaining between them. The CDR3 sequence is 17 residues long. Written as DNA, the CDR3 is TGTGCCATCAGTAAGCTTGGGGAGACTAGCTCTGGAAACACCATATATTTT. Protein sequence: CAISKLGETSSGNTIYF.

The gene calls are TRBV30 and TRBJ1-2; D may be TRBD1 (6 bases). The V gene's germline CDR1 is GTSNPN and CDR2 SVGIG (reference sequence). The CDR3 loop spans 15 amino acids. The ends were cut back, 1 base at V and 9 bases at J, with 21 bases in the middle. CDR3 in DNA: TGTGCCTGGAGTGGTGCCGGGACATCAATCGGACGCTACACCTTC. This gives the protein CAWSGAGTSIGRYTF.

J is TRBJ1-1 and V is TRBV20-1, with 7 bases aligning to TRBD1. Looked up from germline, CDR1 is DFQATT and CDR2 is SNEGSKA (reference sequence). V shed 6 bases and J 10 bases; nucleotides not matched to a gene: 8. The CDR3 spans 11 residues. The CDR3 loop reads CSAHHRGRAFF. DNA of the CDR3: TGCAGTGCCCACCACAGGGGACGAGCTTTCTTT.

The chain employs TRBV7-2 and TRBJ1-1, with D possibly TRBD1 on 5 matching bases. Germline CDR1 SGHTA, CDR2 FQGNSA. V was shortened by 3 bases and J by 3 bases, with 14 bases between the two germline ends. This CDR3 is 15 amino acids long. In DNA form, the CDR3 reads TGTGCCAGCAGCTTCCAGGCAGGGTGGGACACTGAAGCTTTCTTT. Its translation is CASSFQAGWDTEAFF.

The chain employs TRBV5-4 and TRBJ2-2; a weak D match, TRBD2 (6 bases). The CDR3 extends over 13 amino acids. CDR1 is SGHNT, CDR2 YYREEE, per germline (reference sequence). V dropped 4 bases and J dropped 6 bases, with 10 bases sitting between them. For the CDR3, the DNA is TGTGCCAGCAGCCTCGGGACTGCCGGGGAGCTGTTTTTT. Its protein product is CASSLGTAGELFF.

The chain carries TRBV20-1 and TRBJ2-7, with TRBD2 matching 13 bases. The CDR3 totals 15 residues. V lost 3 bases and J lost 5; bases outside the gene matches: 7. Germline assignment: CDR1 DFQATT and CDR2 SNEGSKA (reference sequence). The CDR3 region is CSASPTSGRADEQYF. In DNA, the CDR3 is TGCAGTGCTAGTCCCACTAGCGGGAGGGCTGACGAGCAGTACTTC.

V is TRBV28 and J is TRBJ2-3; D gene ambiguous. The CDR3 consists of 14 residues. CDR1 and CDR2 (germline): MDHEN, SYDVKM. Trimming removed 5 bases from V and 0 bases from J, with 9 bases in between. The CDR3 reads CASSTKASTDTQYF. CDR3 nucleotide sequence: TGTGCCAGCAGTACTAAGGCTAGCACAGATACGCAGTATTTT.

This clone was observed a few times. The V and J genes are TRBV3-1 (or the pseudogene TRBV3-2) and TRBJ1-1; D ambiguous. V was shortened by 1 base and J by 3 bases, with 12 bases between the two germline ends. Germline CDR1 reads LGHDT; CDR2 reads YNNKEL (reference sequence). The CDR3 covers 15 residues. The CDR3 sequence is CASSQVVALDTEAFF. The CDR3 region has the DNA TGTGCCAGCAGCCAAGTCGTGGCTTTGGACACTGAAGCTTTCTTT.

This chain joins TRBV27 and TRBJ2-2; 12 bases map to TRBD2. Looked up from germline, CDR1 is MNHEY and CDR2 is SMNVEV (reference sequence). The CDR3 has 15 amino acids. V shed 8 bases, J shed 3 bases, and the junction held 4 bases outside the gene matches. CDR3 protein: CASVGLAGYTGELFF. The CDR3 bases are TGTGCCAGCGTTGGACTAGCGGGATACACCGGGGAGCTGTTTTTT.

The chain links TRBV11-2 to TRBJ1-1, with TRBD1 as a possible D gene (6 bases). With 6 bases removed from V and 0 bases from J, the gap between germline ends came to 20 bases. The germline V gene encodes CDR1 SGHAT and CDR2 FQNNGV. CDR3 length: 17 amino acids. CDR3 loop: CASSSDGLQGMNTEAFF. As DNA, the CDR3 is TGTGCCAGCAGTTCGGACGGCTTACAGGGCATGAACACTGAAGCTTTCTTT.

This clone came up a few times. The rearrangement links TRBV6-6 to TRBJ1-2, with D possibly being TRBD1 (5 bases). The CDR3 extends over 14 amino acids. Germline assignment: CDR1 MNHNY and CDR2 SVGAGI (reference sequence). V was cut by 2 bases and J by 3 bases, with 10 bases left in between. CDR3 region: CASSYGGGDYGYTF. The CDR3 coding sequence is TGTGCCAGCAGTTACGGAGGAGGGGACTATGGCTACACCTTC.

The V call is TRBV28, the J call TRBJ1-2; 7 bases agree with TRBD1. The CDR3 runs to 13 residues. J gave up 5 bases and V 7 bases, and 7 bases lay outside the gene matches. Germline V gene data show CDR1 as MDHEN and CDR2 as SYDVKM. The CDR3 region is CASKEGANYGYTF. As DNA, the CDR3 is TGTGCCAGCAAAGAGGGGGCGAATTATGGCTACACCTTC.

The V gene is TRBV4-2, the J gene TRBJ2-1, with 7 nucleotides matching TRBD2. From germline, CDR1 is LGHNA and CDR2 YNFKEQ. V trimming: 0 bases; J trimming: 6 bases; junction bases outside the gene matches: 8. The CDR3 contains 16 residues. The CDR3 is CASSQDLGGPGNEQFF. CDR3 coding DNA: TGTGCCAGCAGCCAAGATTTGGGAGGGCCTGGCAATGAGCAGTTCTTC.